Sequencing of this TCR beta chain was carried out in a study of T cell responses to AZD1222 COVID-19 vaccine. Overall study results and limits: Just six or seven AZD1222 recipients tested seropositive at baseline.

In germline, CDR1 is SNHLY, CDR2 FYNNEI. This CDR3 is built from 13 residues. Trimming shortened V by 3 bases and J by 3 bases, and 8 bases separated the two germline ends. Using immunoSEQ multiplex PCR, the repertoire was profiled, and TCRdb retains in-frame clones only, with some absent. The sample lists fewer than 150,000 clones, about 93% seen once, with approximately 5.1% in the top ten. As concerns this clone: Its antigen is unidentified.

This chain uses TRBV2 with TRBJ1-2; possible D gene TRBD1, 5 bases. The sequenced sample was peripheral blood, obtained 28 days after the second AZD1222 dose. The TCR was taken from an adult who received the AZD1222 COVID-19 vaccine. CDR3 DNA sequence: TGTGCCAGCAGTGACAGGGTCCACTATGGCTACACCTTC. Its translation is CASSDRVHYGYTF.